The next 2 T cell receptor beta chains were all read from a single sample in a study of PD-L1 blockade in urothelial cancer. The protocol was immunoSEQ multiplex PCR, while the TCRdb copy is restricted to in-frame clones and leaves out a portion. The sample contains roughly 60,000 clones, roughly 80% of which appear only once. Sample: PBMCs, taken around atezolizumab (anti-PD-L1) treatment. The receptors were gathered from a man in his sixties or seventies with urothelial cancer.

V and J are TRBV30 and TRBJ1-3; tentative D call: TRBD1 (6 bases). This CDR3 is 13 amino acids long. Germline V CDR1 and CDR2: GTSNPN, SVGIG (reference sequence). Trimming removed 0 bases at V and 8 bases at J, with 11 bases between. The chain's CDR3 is CAWSVEQGHTIYF. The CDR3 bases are TGTGCCTGGAGTGTGGAACAGGGACACACCATATATTTT. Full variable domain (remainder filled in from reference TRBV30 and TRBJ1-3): SQTIHQWPATLVQPVGSPLSLECTVEGTSNPNLYWYRQAAGRGLQLLFYSVGIGQISSEVPQNLSASRPQDRQFILSSKKLLLSDSGFYLCAWSVEQGHTIYFGEGSWLTVV.

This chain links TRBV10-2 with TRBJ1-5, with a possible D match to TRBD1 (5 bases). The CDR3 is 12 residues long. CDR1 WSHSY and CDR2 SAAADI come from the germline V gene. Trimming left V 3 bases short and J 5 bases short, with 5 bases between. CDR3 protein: CASSEGDQPQHF. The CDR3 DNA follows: TGCGCCAGCAGTGAAGGGGATCAGCCCCAGCATTTT.